The sample holds a few counts of the clone carrying this T cell receptor beta chain. This entry comes from a study of T cells in Graves' hyperthyroidism and ophthalmopathy. The trim removed 4 bases at V and 0 bases at J, leaving 16 bases unmatched. Germline V gene data show CDR1 as SGHRS and CDR2 as YFSETQ. The CDR3 extends over 20 amino acids. Regions amplified from RNA transcripts were the TCR beta CDR3 regions. First-round RT-PCR with HTBI primers amplified the TCR CDR3 region. TCRdb reprocessed the multiplex PCR reads via MiXCR and lists one record per CDR3 protein. The table lists more than 300,000 distinct CDR3 sequences, about 14% of them singletons.

The chain couples TRBV5-1 to TRBJ2-6, with 7 positions matching TRBD1. Sequences were obtained from blood. This sequence originates from a woman in her 30s with Graves' ophthalmopathy. CDR3 loop: CASSTGQANGGYSGANVLTF. The DNA of the CDR3 is TGCGCCAGCAGCACCGGACAGGCCAATGGGGGATACTCTGGGGCCAACGTCCTGACTTTC.